The 10 T cell receptor beta chains below all came from one sample that was sequenced in a study of blood T cell repertoires in COVID-19. Generated by immunoSEQ multiplex PCR, the TCRdb table keeps only in-frame clones and is missing some. The table has tens of thousands of clones, 85% to 90% seen once. The sample consisted of peripheral blood. The receptors stem from a woman of 80 years or more with active COVID-19.

Only one count was recorded for this clone. J is TRBJ2-3 and V is TRBV6-5; 7 bases match TRBD2. The V and J ends lost 9 bases and 5 bases, in that order; junction bases with no gene match: 11. The length of the CDR3 is 14 residues. Germline loops: CDR1 MNHEY, CDR2 SVGAGI. The CDR3 sequence is CASSGRREIDTQYF. CDR3 in DNA: TGTGCCAGTTCAGGAAGGCGGGAGATAGATACGCAGTATTTT.

The chain uses TRBV7-2 and TRBJ2-5; 12 positions match TRBD2. With 5 bases clipped from V and 8 bases from J, the junction kept 15 bases outside the gene matches. The CDR3 extends over 17 amino acids. Germline V gives CDR1 SGHTA, CDR2 FQGNSA. In DNA, the CDR3 is TGTGCCAGCAGCCGCAAGTCACTAGCGGGAGGCCTGGACACCCAGTACTTC. This translates into CASSRKSLAGGLDTQYF.

This sequence joins TRBV11-2 and TRBJ2-7; TRBD2 aligns across 10 bases. The CDR3 extends over 15 amino acids. Germline V gene data show CDR1 as SGHAT and CDR2 as FQNNGV. The ends lost 4 bases at V and 2 bases at J; junction bases unmatched: 5. The CDR3 DNA follows: TGTGCCAGCAGCTCGGGACTAGCGTCGACCTACGAGCAGTACTTC. Its protein product is CASSSGLASTYEQYF.

The J gene is TRBJ1-5, the V gene TRBV6-2 or TRBV6-3, with D uncertain. CDR3 length: 17 amino acids. The germline V and J ends were trimmed by 6 bases and 0 bases, with 18 bases remaining between them. The V gene's germline CDR1 is MNHEY and CDR2 SVGEGT. CDR3 nucleotide sequence: TGTGCCAGCAGCCCACTACGACCCCAGATTAGCAATCAGCCCCAGCATTTT. Translating gives CASSPLRPQISNQPQHF.

The chain employs TRBV7-9 and TRBJ2-5; D is undetermined. This CDR3 comprises 12 residues. V was pared by 2 bases and J by 7 bases, with 8 bases between. The germline gives CDR1 SEHNR, CDR2 FQNEAQ (reference sequence). CDR3 loop: CASSLQTGTQYF. CDR3 DNA sequence: TGTGCCAGCAGCTTACAGACTGGGACCCAGTACTTC.

As DNA, the CDR3 is TGTGCCAGTAGTACATGGGCCGGGACAGGGGCGAGTGAGCAGTACTTC. This translates into CASSTWAGTGASEQYF. The chain links TRBV19 to TRBJ2-7, with 10 bases aligning to TRBD1. Trimming at V came to 4 bases and at J to 7 bases, leaving 13 bases not matched to a gene. This CDR3 region has 16 residues. Germline-derived CDR1 and CDR2 are LNHDA and SQIVND (reference sequence).

The V gene is TRBV2, the J gene TRBJ2-2; the D gene is possibly TRBD2 (5 bases). V lost 6 bases, J lost 1 base, and 9 bases lay in between. The CDR3 has 14 amino acids. Germline V gene data show CDR1 as SNHLY and CDR2 as FYNNEI. As DNA, the CDR3 is TGTGCCAGCAGACTAGGCATGAACACCGGGGAGCTGTTTTTT. It codes for CASRLGMNTGELFF.

The chain carries TRBV15 and TRBJ2-1; TRBD2 aligns across 10 bases. The length of the CDR3 is 17 residues. The junction had 11 bases not matched to a gene; V was cut back by 5 bases and J by 4 bases. Germline CDR1 reads LNHNV; CDR2 reads YYDKDF (reference sequence). In DNA, the CDR3 is TGTGCCACCAGCCGAGGGACAGCTAGCGGGAGTTACAATGAGCAGTTCTTC. It specifies CATSRGTASGSYNEQFF.

The chain uses TRBV6-5 and TRBJ1-1; TRBD1 aligns across 7 bases. The V gene's germline CDR1 is MNHEY and CDR2 SVGAGI. The V gene end was trimmed by 4 bases and the J gene end by 0 bases; junction bases not matched to a gene: 2. The CDR3 is 14 residues long. CDR3: CASSWTGLNTEAFF. The CDR3 DNA sequence: TGTGCCAGCAGTTGGACAGGATTGAACACTGAAGCTTTCTTT.

This chain uses TRBV5-1 with TRBJ2-7; TRBD2 agrees at 16 bases. The J segment lost 6 bases and the V segment lost 4 bases, leaving 7 bases of the junction unmatched. CDR1 is SGHRS, CDR2 YFSETQ, per germline. This CDR3 is 16 amino acids long. DNA for the CDR3: TGCGCCAGCAGCGCCGGGACTAGCGGGAGGGTCCGCGAGCAGTACTTC. Its translation: CASSAGTSGRVREQYF. Together with reference TRBV5-1 and TRBJ2-7, the CDR3 gives the full variable domain: KAGVTQTPRYLIKTRGQQVTLSCSPISGHRSVSWYQQTPGQGLQFLFEYFSETQRNKGNFPGRFSGRQFSNSRSEMNVSTLELGDSALYLCASSAGTSGRVREQYFGPGTRLTVT.